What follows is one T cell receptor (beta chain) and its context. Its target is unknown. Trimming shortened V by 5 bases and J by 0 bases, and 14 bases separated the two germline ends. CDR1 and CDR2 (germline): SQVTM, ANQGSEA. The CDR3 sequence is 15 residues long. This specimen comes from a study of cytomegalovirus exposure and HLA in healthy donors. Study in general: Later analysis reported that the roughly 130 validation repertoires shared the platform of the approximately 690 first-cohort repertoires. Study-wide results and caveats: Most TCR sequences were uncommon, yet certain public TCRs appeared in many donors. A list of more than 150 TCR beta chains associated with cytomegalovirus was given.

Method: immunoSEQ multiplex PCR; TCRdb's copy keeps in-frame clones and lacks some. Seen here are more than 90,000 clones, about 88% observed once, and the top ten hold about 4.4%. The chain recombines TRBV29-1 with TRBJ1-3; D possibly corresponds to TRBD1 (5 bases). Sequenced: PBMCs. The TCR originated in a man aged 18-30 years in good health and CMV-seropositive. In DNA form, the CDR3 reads TGCAGCGTTCTCGACAGTGATCACTCTGGAAACACCATATATTTT. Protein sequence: CSVLDSDHSGNTIYF. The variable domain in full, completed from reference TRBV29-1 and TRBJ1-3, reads SAVISQKPSRDICQRGTSLTIQCQVDSQVTMMFWYRQQPGQSLTLIATANQGSEATYESGFVIDKFPISRPNLTFSTLTVSNMSPEDSSIYLCSVLDSDHSGNTIYFGEGSWLTVV.